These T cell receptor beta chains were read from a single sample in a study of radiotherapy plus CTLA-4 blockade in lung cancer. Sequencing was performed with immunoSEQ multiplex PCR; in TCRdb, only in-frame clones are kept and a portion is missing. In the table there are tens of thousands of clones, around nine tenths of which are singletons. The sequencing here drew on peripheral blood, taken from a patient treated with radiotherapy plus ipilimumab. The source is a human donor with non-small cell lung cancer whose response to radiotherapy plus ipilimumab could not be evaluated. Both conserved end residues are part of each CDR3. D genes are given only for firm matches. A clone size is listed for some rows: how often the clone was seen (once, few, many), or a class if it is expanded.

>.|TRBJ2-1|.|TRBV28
TGTGCCAGCAGTCCCCCCCGAGAGAGTGAGCAGTTCTTC
CASSPPRESEQFF
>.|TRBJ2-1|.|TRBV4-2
TGTGCCAGCAGCCAACCCCCGGGGGGCGGCGTCTCCTACAATGAGCAGTTCTTC
CASSQPPGGGVSYNEQFF
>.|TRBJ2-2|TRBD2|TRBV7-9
TGTGCCAGCAGCGAGGGACTAGCGGGAAGCACCGGGGAGCTGTTTTTT
CASSEGLAGSTGELFF
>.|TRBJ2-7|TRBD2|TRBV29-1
TGCAGCGTCGAAGGGACTAGCGGGTTTACCTACGAGCAGTACTTC
CSVEGTSGFTYEQYF
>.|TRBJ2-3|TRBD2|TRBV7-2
TGTGCCAGCAGCTTAGCGTTAGCGGGGCCAGATACGCAGTATTTT
CASSLALAGPDTQYF
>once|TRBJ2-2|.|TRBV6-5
TGTGCCAGCAGTCGGAGGGGGCTCACCGGGGAGCTGTTTTTT
CASSRRGLTGELFF
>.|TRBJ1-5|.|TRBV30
TGTGCCTGGAGTGTAAGTATGGGGAGGAATCAGCCCCAGCATTTT
CAWSVSMGRNQPQHF
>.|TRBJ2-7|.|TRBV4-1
TGCGCCAGCAGCCAAGAACGCTGGGCCCCCTACGAGCAGTACTTC
CASSQERWAPYEQYF
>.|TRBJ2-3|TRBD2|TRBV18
TGTGCCAGCTCACTTCGGACTAGCGGGGGGGAACAGCAGTATTTT
CASSLRTSGGEQQYF
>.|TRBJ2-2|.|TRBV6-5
TGTGCCAGCAGTTACCGATACATTAACACCGGGGAGCTGTTTTTT
CASSYRYINTGELFF
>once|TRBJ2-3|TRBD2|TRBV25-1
TGTGCCAGCAGTGTGGGGGGGGTTAGCACAGATACGCAGTATTTT
CASSVGGVSTDTQYF
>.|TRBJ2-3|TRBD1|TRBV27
TGTGCCAGCAAGAGGGGGCGTGATACGCAGTATTTT
CASKRGRDTQYF
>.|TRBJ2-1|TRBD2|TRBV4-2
TGTGCCAGCAGCCAAGGAACGGGGGGGGATGAGCAGTTCTTC
CASSQGTGGDEQFF
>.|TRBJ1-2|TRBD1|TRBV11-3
TGTGCCAGCAACAGGGGACACTATGGCTACACCTTC
CASNRGHYGYTF
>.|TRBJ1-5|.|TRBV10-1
TGCGCCAGCAGTGAGTCGGCCAATCAGCCCCAGCATTTT
CASSESANQPQHF
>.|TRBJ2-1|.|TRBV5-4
TGTGCCAGCAGCTTGTGGGGGGTGGGGTACAATGAGCAGTTCTTC
CASSLWGVGYNEQFF
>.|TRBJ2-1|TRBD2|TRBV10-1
TGCGCCAGCAGTCAAACTAGCGGGGGGGGCGATGAGCAGTTCTTC
CASSQTSGGGDEQFF
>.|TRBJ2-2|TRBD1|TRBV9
TGTGCCAGCAGCGTAGGGACAGGGTATGATACCGGGGAGCTGTTTTTT
CASSVGTGYDTGELFF
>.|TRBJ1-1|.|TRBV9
TGTGCCAGCAGCGTAGCTACGGACACTGAAGCTTTCTTT
CASSVATDTEAFF
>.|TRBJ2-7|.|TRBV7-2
TGTGCCTCTGGACTTTTGTACGAGCAGTACTTC
CASGLLYEQYF
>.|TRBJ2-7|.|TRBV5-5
TGTGCCAGCAGCTACATAGACAACTCCTACGAGCAGTACTTC
CASSYIDNSYEQYF
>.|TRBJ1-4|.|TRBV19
TGTGCCAGTAGTCGTGCGCCACCTAATGAAAAACTGTTTTTT
CASSRAPPNEKLFF
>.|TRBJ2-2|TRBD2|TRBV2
TGTGCCAGCAGAAGACTAGCGGGATCCACCGGGGAGCTGTTTTTT
CASRRLAGSTGELFF
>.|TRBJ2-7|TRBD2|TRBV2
TGTGCCAGACGCCACCCCAGCGGGAGCCCCTACGAGCAGTACTTC
CARRHPSGSPYEQYF
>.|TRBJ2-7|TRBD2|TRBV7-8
TGTGCCAGCAGCTTAGGGACTAGCGGGGGGTACGAGCAGTACTTC
CASSLGTSGGYEQYF
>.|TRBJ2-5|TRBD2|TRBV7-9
TGTGCCAGCAGCCCGTTAGCGGGGGGGCCGGGGCAAGAGACCCAGTACTTC
CASSPLAGGPGQETQYF
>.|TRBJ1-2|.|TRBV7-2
TGTGCCAGCAGCCGGAGCGGGCATCCTAACTATGGCTACACCTTC
CASSRSGHPNYGYTF
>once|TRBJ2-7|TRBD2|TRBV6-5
TGTGCCAGCAGGCCTGCGGGAGGGCTTGCCTACGAGCAGTACTTC
CASRPAGGLAYEQYF
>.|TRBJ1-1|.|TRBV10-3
TGTGCCATCAGGACAGGGAACACTGAAGCTTTCTTT
CAIRTGNTEAFF
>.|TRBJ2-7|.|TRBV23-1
TGCGCCCCAGGGGCCAGGGGCTCCTACGAGCAGTACTTC
CAPGARGSYEQYF
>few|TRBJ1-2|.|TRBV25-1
TGTGCCAGCAGTGAATCACAGTATGGCTACACCTTC
CASSESQYGYTF
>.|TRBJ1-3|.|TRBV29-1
TGCAGCGCTAAGGACAGTTCTGGAAACACCATATATTTT
CSAKDSSGNTIYF
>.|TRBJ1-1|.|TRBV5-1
TGCGCCAGCAGCTGGGGCGGGGTTAGCACTGAAGCTTTCTTT
CASSWGGVSTEAFF
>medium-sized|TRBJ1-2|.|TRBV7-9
TGTGCCAGCAGCTTAGCGGCAGGGAAGGGTGGCTACACCTTC
CASSLAAGKGGYTF
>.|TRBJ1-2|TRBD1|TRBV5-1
TGCGCCAGCAGCTTCGGGACAGGGGGAGCTGATGGCTACACCTTC
CASSFGTGGADGYTF
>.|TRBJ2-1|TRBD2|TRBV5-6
TGTGCCAGCAGCTCCGGGAGGGTTCGGATCTCCTACAATGAGCAGTTCTTC
CASSSGRVRISYNEQFF
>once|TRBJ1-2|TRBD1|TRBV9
TGTGCCAGCAGCGTAGGACAGGGCAGTAACTATGGCTACACCTTC
CASSVGQGSNYGYTF
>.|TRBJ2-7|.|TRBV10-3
TGTGCCACCAACCGAGGTAGAAATAAGGACGAGCAGTACTTC
CATNRGRNKDEQYF
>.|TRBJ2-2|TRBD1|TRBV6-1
TGTGCCAGCAGGGACAGGGGGGCGAACACCGGGGAGCTGTTTTTT
CASRDRGANTGELFF
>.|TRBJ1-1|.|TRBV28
TGTGCCAGCTTTAATACAGGGAGGGGGACTGAAGCTTTCTTT
CASFNTGRGTEAFF